The 5 T cell receptor beta chains listed next were all sequenced from one sample in a study of naive and memory T cell subsets. Broader study findings: Especially in CD8 cells, naive repertoires contained a few larger clonotypes, possibly CD45RA-re-expressing memory cells.

No antigen has been assigned to these receptors. An equimolar mix of two oligonucleotides served as the beta constant-region primer for TRBC1 and TRBC2. The ligated cDNA underwent four PCR rounds using SP2 and nested alpha and beta constant-region primers. Using its own MiXCR run on the UMI-ligation and nested PCR reads, TCRdb lists one record per CDR3 protein. This table holds fewer than 150,000 distinct CDR3 sequences, 15% to 20% found once. Sequenced: naive CD8+ T cells from blood. These receptors came from a human donor in good health.

V usage is TRBV10-3 and J usage is TRBJ1-2, with D perhaps TRBD1 (6 bases). Per the germline V gene, CDR1 is ENHRY and CDR2 is SYGVKD. The germline V and J ends were trimmed by 3 bases and 0 bases, with 11 bases remaining between them. There are 15 residues in the CDR3. For the CDR3, the DNA is TGTGCCATCAGTGATCAGGGGAGTCCTAACTATGGCTACACCTTC. Translated, it gives CAISDQGSPNYGYTF.

This clonotype was picked up a small number of times. CDR3 nucleotide sequence: TGTGCCAGCAGTTACTCGTGGACAGGGTCCTACGAGCAGTACTTC. It encodes CASSYSWTGSYEQYF. The chain employs TRBV6-5 and TRBJ2-7; 8 positions agree with TRBD1. V dropped 0 bases and J dropped 1; count of bases not matched to a gene: 2. The germline gives CDR1 MNHEY, CDR2 SVGAGI. This CDR3 is 15 amino acids long.

This sequence joins TRBV7-8 and TRBJ2-1; 9 bases fit TRBD2. Germline-derived CDR1 and CDR2 are SGHVS and FQNEAQ. The J segment lost 7 bases and the V segment lost 5 bases, leaving 9 bases of the junction unmatched. There are 15 residues in the CDR3. The CDR3 DNA reads TGTGCCAGCAGCCTAGGGACTAGCACTTTTAATGAGCAGTTCTTC. Translating gives CASSLGTSTFNEQFF.

This clonotype was counted a few times. The genes are TRBV6-5 and TRBJ1-3; D remains ambiguous. The CDR3 has 14 amino acids. The germline V gene encodes CDR1 MNHEY and CDR2 SVGAGI. Trimming shortened V by 6 bases and J by 0 bases, and 9 bases separated the two germline ends. As DNA, the CDR3 is TGTGCCAGCAGCCTCCTTCCCTCTGGAAACACCATATATTTT. Protein: CASSLLPSGNTIYF.

The chain employs TRBV28 and TRBJ1-6; 8 nucleotides match TRBD1. The germline V gene has CDR1 MDHEN and CDR2 SYDVKM. This CDR3 spans 17 amino acids. V gave up 6 bases and J gave up 0 bases; unmatched junction bases: 7. In DNA form, the CDR3 reads TGTGCCAGCAGGCCGGGACAGGAGAGCTCCTATAATTCACCCCTCCACTTT. This codes for CASRPGQESSYNSPLHF. The complete variable domain, with remaining parts taken from reference TRBV28 and TRBJ1-6, reads DVKVTQSSRYLVKRTGEKVFLECVQDMDHENMFWYRQDPGLGLRLIYFSYDVKMKEKGDIPEGYSVSREKKERFSLILESASTNQTSMYLCASRPGQESSYNSPLHFGNGTRLTVT.